This T cell receptor beta chain was observed in a study of blood T cell repertoires in COVID-19. Losses at the gene ends were 4 bases for V and 1 base for J; bases not matched to a gene: 10. In germline, CDR1 is SGHKS, CDR2 YYEKEE (reference sequence). The CDR3 contains 17 residues. Using immunoSEQ multiplex PCR, the repertoire was profiled, and TCRdb retains in-frame clones only, with some absent. This sample yields a few hundred thousand clones, of which approximately 91% are seen a single time; roughly 8% belongs to the top ten. Specimen: PBMCs or T cells enriched from blood (not recorded which). This clonotype originated in a woman in her fifties or sixties who had recovered from COVID-19. This rearrangement joins TRBV5-5 to TRBJ2-3, with 9 bases that match TRBD1. CDR3 DNA sequence: TGTGCCAGCAGCCTAATACCGGGACAGGGAGGCACAGATACGCAGTATTTT. Residues: CASSLIPGQGGTDTQYF.